A single TCR beta chain is shown here with its context. As yet, its antigen is unknown. Germline values: CDR1 SGHRS, CDR2 YFSETQ. This CDR3 region has 15 residues. V dropped 7 bases and J dropped 4 bases, with 20 bases sitting between them. The source of the sample is a study of blood T cells in healthy people across ages. Study observations and caveats: Diversity figures based on one million T cells were deemed too low.

The study drew donors from healthy Caucasian individuals in Russia aged about 6 to 90. The authors ran a second PCR of about 6 to 11 cycles using a sample-barcoded 5' primer and a J-beta primer mix. Each of the cDNA molecules was tagged by a template-switch adaptor with 12 random nucleotides. Researchers report that each sample yielded at least 2.5 million CDR3-containing paired-end reads. MiXCR, run by TCRdb on the 5' RACE reads, gives a single entry per CDR3 protein. This table holds over a million distinct CDR3 sequences, approximately 59% found once. This rearrangement joins TRBV5-1 to TRBJ2-5, with D possibly being TRBD2 (6 bases). The sequencing input was blood. This TCR came from a man aged 18 to 30 in good health. CDR3 bases: TGCGCCAGCGGAGGTCGGGGGTCTGATGGAGAGACCCAGTACTTC. This codes for CASGGRGSDGETQYF.